A single sample gave rise to the 22 T cell receptor beta chains below, sequenced in a study of blood T cell repertoires in COVID-19. Only in-frame clones appear in the TCRdb table, and some are missing; sequencing was by immunoSEQ multiplex PCR. Among roughly 340,000 clones, 80% to 90% were seen once, and the ten largest hold approximately 1.9%. The specimen sequenced was PBMCs or T cells enriched from blood (not recorded which). The receptors shown here come from a man aged 40-55 years in a cohort exposed to, infected with or recovered from COVID-19 (not recorded which).

The table lists this clone with a count of one. The chain recombines TRBV4-1 with TRBJ1-2; D might be TRBD1 (6 bases). The CDR3 is made up of 16 amino acids. The germline CDR1 and CDR2 sequences are MGHRA and YSYEKL. Trimming pared 2 bases from V and 2 bases from J, leaving 15 bases between. DNA for the CDR3: TGCGCCAGCAGCCAACAGGGGAGTCGGTCCAACTATGGCTACACCTTC. This codes for CASSQQGSRSNYGYTF.

This chain uses TRBV20-1 with TRBJ1-2; D is undetermined. The CDR3 consists of 12 residues. Germline CDR1 and CDR2: DFQATT and SNEGSKA (reference sequence). V was cut by 3 bases and J by 9 bases, with 14 bases left in between. DNA of the CDR3: TGCAGTGCTAGTCCGGGAAAGATGAGCTACACCTTC. Encoded protein: CSASPGKMSYTF.

V is TRBV7-9 and J is TRBJ1-2, with D possibly being TRBD1 (5 bases). Trimming took 0 bases from V and 7 from J, leaving 15 bases between them. The CDR3 is 15 amino acids. Germline V CDR1 and CDR2: SEHNR, FQNEAQ (reference sequence). The CDR3 region is CASSLAHTGESGYTF. For the CDR3, the DNA is TGTGCCAGCAGCTTAGCGCACACGGGGGAGAGTGGCTACACCTTC.

The V gene is TRBV10-3, the J gene TRBJ2-7; 7 bases are shared with TRBD2. Germline V lookup: CDR1 ENHRY, CDR2 SYGVKD. Trimming cost V 6 bases and J 0 bases; bases outside gene matches: 5. The CDR3 loop spans 14 amino acids. CDR3 nucleotides: TGTGCCATCAGACTTGGGACTACCTCCTACGAGCAGTACTTC. Encoded protein: CAIRLGTTSYEQYF.

The chain uses TRBV2 and TRBJ1-5; D is undetermined. CDR1 and CDR2 (germline): SNHLY, FYNNEI. This CDR3 contains 12 residues. Trimming removed 3 bases from V and 4 bases from J, with 4 bases in between. CDR3: CASSDGNQPQHF. The DNA of the CDR3 is TGTGCCAGCAGTGACGGGAATCAGCCCCAGCATTTT. The variable domain in full, with the rest retrieved from reference TRBV2 and TRBJ1-5, is EPEVTQTPSHQVTQMGQEVILRCVPISNHLYFYWYRQILGQKVEFLVSFYNNEISEKSEIFDDQFSVERPDGSNFTLKIRSTKLEDSAMYFCASSDGNQPQHFGDGTRLSIL.

V and J are TRBV10-3 and TRBJ2-2; D might be TRBD2 (7 bases). The V and J ends lost 3 bases and 3 bases respectively, with 17 bases between them. CDR1 ENHRY and CDR2 SYGVKD come from the germline V gene. The length of the CDR3 is 17 residues. CDR3 amino acids: CAISEIGSGGHTGELFF. In DNA, the CDR3 is TGTGCCATCAGTGAAATCGGATCCGGGGGGCACACCGGGGAGCTGTTTTTT.

The chain combines TRBV28 with TRBJ2-1, with TRBD1 matching over 11 bases. Germline trimming cut 5 bases from V and 7 bases from J; bases unmatched to any gene: 7. This CDR3 spans 15 amino acids. Per the germline V gene, CDR1 is MDHEN and CDR2 is SYDVKM. CDR3 amino acids: CASSKGQGAINEQFF. The CDR3 DNA follows: TGTGCCAGCAGTAAAGGACAGGGGGCAATAAATGAGCAGTTCTTC. The whole variable domain, filled in from reference TRBV28 and TRBJ2-1, reads DVKVTQSSRYLVKRTGEKVFLECVQDMDHENMFWYRQDPGLGLRLIYFSYDVKMKEKGDIPEGYSVSREKKERFSLILESASTNQTSMYLCASSKGQGAINEQFFGPGTRLTVL.

This rearrangement joins TRBV9 to TRBJ2-1; 7 bases map to TRBD2. The germline V gene has CDR1 SGDLS and CDR2 YYNGEE. Trimming at V came to 1 base and at J to 7 bases, leaving 2 bases not matched to a gene. The CDR3 consists of 13 residues. The CDR3 here is CASSVLAANEQFF. The CDR3 bases are TGTGCCAGCAGCGTACTAGCGGCGAATGAGCAGTTCTTC. Using reference TRBV9 and TRBJ2-1 for the parts outside the CDR3, the full variable domain is DSGVTQTPKHLITATGQRVTLRCSPRSGDLSVYWYQQSLDQGLQFLIQYYNGEERAKGNILERFSAQQFPDLHSELNLSSLELGDSALYFCASSVLAANEQFFGPGTRLTVL.

This rearrangement joins TRBV24-1 to TRBJ2-7, with TRBD2 as a possible D gene (5 bases). The CDR3 sequence is 15 residues long. Trimming removed 2 bases from V and 2 bases from J, with 12 bases in between. Germline CDR1 is KGHDR and CDR2 is SFDVKD. The DNA of the CDR3 is TGTGCCACCAGTGATTCCCGGACTCATGCCTACGAGCAGTACTTC. It codes for CATSDSRTHAYEQYF.

In DNA, the CDR3 is TGTGCCAGCAGCCCCCCCGGGACAGGGGTCGTAGGTTCACCCCTCCACTTT. Translation gives CASSPPGTGVVGSPLHF. V gene TRBV7-9 combines with J gene TRBJ1-6; 10 bases match TRBD1. Trimming cost V 5 bases and J 9 bases; bases outside gene matches: 13. This CDR3 has 17 amino acids. Germline V CDR1 and CDR2: SEHNR, FQNEAQ (reference sequence).

The chain carries TRBV6-5 and TRBJ2-7, with D maybe TRBD1 (6 bases). V was trimmed by 5 bases and J by 0 bases, leaving 11 bases between them. This CDR3 comprises 14 residues. The germline V gene encodes CDR1 MNHEY and CDR2 SVGAGI. The CDR3 coding sequence is TGTGCCAGCAGTCCCACAGGGCCCTCCTACGAGCAGTACTTC. Translated, it gives CASSPTGPSYEQYF.

V usage is TRBV5-4 and J usage is TRBJ2-1; 7 bases align to TRBD2. With 0 bases clipped from V and 0 bases from J, the junction kept 3 bases outside the gene matches. Germline CDR1 SGHNT, CDR2 YYREEE (reference sequence). This CDR3 is built from 16 residues. This chain's CDR3 is CASSLAAGASYNEQFF. CDR3 DNA sequence: TGTGCCAGCAGCTTGGCGGCGGGAGCCTCCTACAATGAGCAGTTCTTC.

V usage is TRBV27 and J usage is TRBJ1-2; a weak D match, TRBD1 (5 bases). V lost 10 bases and J 8 bases, leaving 14 bases between the germline ends. The CDR3 spans 11 residues. Germline V gives CDR1 MNHEY, CDR2 SMNVEV (reference sequence). CDR3: CATWDFTGYTF. Written as DNA, the CDR3 is TGTGCCACCTGGGACTTCACCGGCTACACCTTC.

CDR3 nucleotides: TGTGCCACCAGCAGAGCTCGCGGGCAGGGGAATTCACCCCTCCACTTT. Protein sequence: CATSRARGQGNSPLHF. The chain is built from TRBV15 and TRBJ1-6, with a tentative D call TRBD1 (6 bases). Trimming cost V 1 base and J 7 bases, with 14 bases left between them. The germline CDR1 and CDR2 sequences are LNHNV and YYDKDF (reference sequence). The CDR3 has 16 amino acids.

CDR3 nucleotides: TGTGCCAGCAGGGGACAGGGTGGGCAGCCCCAGCATTTT. Translation: CASRGQGGQPQHF. This chain connects TRBV7-8 to TRBJ1-5, with TRBD1 matching 9 bases. The CDR3 runs to 13 residues. J lost 7 bases, V lost 6 bases, and 4 bases had no gene match. Germline V gene data show CDR1 as SGHVS and CDR2 as FQNEAQ.

This clone came up once. J is TRBJ2-7 and V is TRBV21-1; TRBD1 was called by the table and not checked on the DNA. TRBV21-1 is a known pseudogene. The CDR3 covers 15 residues. This CDR3 is CASFEGGQGNYEQYF. CDR3 nucleotides: TGTGCCAGCTTCGAGGGGGGACAGGGGAACTACGAGCAGTACTTC.

The rearrangement links TRBV11-2 to TRBJ2-2; a weak D match, TRBD1 (5 bases). CDR3 size: 15 residues. V lost 2 bases to trimming and J lost 3 bases, with 10 bases between them. CDR1 and CDR2 from the germline V gene are SGHAT and FQNNGV. The CDR3 region has the DNA TGTGCCAGCAGCTTATCAGGGTCCGACACCGGGGAGCTGTTTTTT. This sequence encodes CASSLSGSDTGELFF.

The chain has TRBV6-5 and TRBJ1-1; no definite D call. Germline loops: CDR1 MNHEY, CDR2 SVGAGI. Trimming took off 8 bases at V and 2 bases at J, with 9 bases between the two ends. CDR3 size: 12 residues. The CDR3 DNA reads TGTGCCAGCGGGTCGGGAAACACTGAAGCTTTCTTT. Protein sequence: CASGSGNTEAFF.

The table lists this clone with a few counts. V usage is TRBV18 and J usage is TRBJ1-1; 8 bases line up with TRBD1. CDR3 length: 16 amino acids. With 4 bases clipped from V and 0 bases from J, the junction kept 7 bases outside the gene matches. Per germline, CDR1 KGHSH and CDR2 LQKENI. The CDR3 protein is CASSLGQGGLNTEAFF. The DNA of the CDR3 is TGTGCCAGCTCACTCGGACAGGGAGGGTTGAACACTGAAGCTTTCTTT.

The chain is built from TRBV30 and TRBJ1-3, with TRBD1 matching over 8 bases. The CDR3 runs to 14 residues. J gave up 7 bases and V 4 bases, and 9 bases lay outside the gene matches. Germline CDR1 and CDR2: GTSNPN and SVGIG (reference sequence). The CDR3 DNA is TGTGCCTGGAAAGGACAGGGCGACGCGAACACCATATATTTT. Its translation: CAWKGQGDANTIYF.

This clone was counted only a few times. The CDR3 DNA is TGTGCCAGCTCACCAGAGAGGGAGCCCTCCGGTGAAAAACTGTTTTTT. Amino acids: CASSPEREPSGEKLFF. This sequence joins TRBV18 and TRBJ1-4; no clear D. V was clipped by 2 bases and J by 7 bases, with 17 bases between them. Looked up from germline, CDR1 is KGHSH and CDR2 is LQKENI. The CDR3 length is 16 residues.

Of note for this clone: An end of the junction does not agree with germline; a read error may underlie this. V and J are TRBV6-2 or TRBV6-3 and TRBJ1-1; 8 bases are a match to TRBD1. The CDR3 runs to 14 residues. Germline V gene data show CDR1 as MNHEY and CDR2 as SVGEGT. The CDR3 spells CASSEDRANAEAFF. The CDR3 bases are TGTGCCAGCAGTGAGGACAGGGCGAACGCTGAAGCTTTCTTT.